These T cell receptor beta chains were read from a single sample in a study of T-cell memory formation after mild COVID-19. TCRdb re-derived calls from the 5' RACE reads in MiXCR, one entry per CDR3 protein. The sample yields 300,000 to 400,000 distinct CDR3 sequences, 15% to 20% seen once. The sequencing sample was made of PBMCs or a T cell subset sorted from them (not recorded which). These receptors all stem from a man between 18 and 29 years old who had mild COVID-19 (a few samples of this study predate the infection). Cell type and time point are not known. Each CDR3 is given with its conserved first and last residue. The order of the fields is D gene, J gene, clone size, V gene, CDR3 DNA, CDR3 protein. D genes are given only for firm matches. The size of a clone is reported for some rows only, either as once, few or many, or as a class for expanded clones.

.,TRBJ2-2,few,TRBV4-1,TGCGCCAGCAGCCAAGGTCGCGGGGGCGGGAACACCGGGGAGCTGTTTTTT,CASSQGRGGGNTGELFF
.,TRBJ1-3,few,TRBV7-6,TGTGCCAGCAGCCCTACAGGATACTCTGGAAACACCATATATTTT,CASSPTGYSGNTIYF
TRBD2,TRBJ2-5,few,TRBV7-3,TGTGCCAGCAGCTCCCGCCCGGTGTTAGCGGGGAACCAAGAGACCCAGTACTTC,CASSSRPVLAGNQETQYF
TRBD1,TRBJ1-6,.,TRBV4-1,TGCGCCAGCAGCCTCCGACAGGGTTTTGATTCACCCCTCCACTTT,CASSLRQGFDSPLHF
.,TRBJ1-2,few,TRBV6-2/TRBV6-3,TGTGCCAGCAGCCTTACAACAGGTTCTGGCTACACCTTC,CASSLTTGSGYTF
.,TRBJ2-5,few,TRBV10-2,TGCGCCAGCCGGCGTCGAGGGGTGGAAGAGACCCAGTACTTC,CASRRRGVEETQYF
.,TRBJ1-6,.,TRBV7-2,TGTGCCAGCAGCATAACCAGGGTCTCCAGTTCACCCCTCCACTTT,CASSITRVSSSPLHF
.,TRBJ2-2,.,TRBV4-1,TGCGCCAGCAGCCAAGGTGGGATCGGGGAGCTGTTTTTT,CASSQGGIGELFF
.,TRBJ1-2,few,TRBV5-1,TGCGCCAGCAGAAAAGGACAGTTGGATAACTATGGCTACACCTTC,CASRKGQLDNYGYTF
TRBD1,TRBJ2-1,.,TRBV2,TGTGCCAGCAGTGAATTGGGCACCGGGACAGGGGGGGAGCAGTTCTTC,CASSELGTGTGGEQFF
.,TRBJ1-3,.,TRBV30,TGTGCCTCCAACTTACGTAGTGGAAACACCATATATTTT,CASNLRSGNTIYF
.,TRBJ1-5,.,TRBV7-2,TGTGCCAGCAGGGCAGGGGCGATGTGGTCACAGCTCCAGCATTTT,CASRAGAMWSQLQHF
.,TRBJ1-2,many,TRBV5-1,TGCGCCAGCAGCTTGAAAACAGGATATGGCTACACCTTC,CASSLKTGYGYTF
.,TRBJ2-1,few,TRBV4-1,TGCGCCAGCAGCCAAGATCCAGCTCTTTACAATGAGCAGTTCTTC,CASSQDPALYNEQFF